This paragraph covers one T cell receptor (beta chain) sequence. Its target antigen remains unknown. Base-call qualities are not available, and no considerably larger clone is one nucleotide away. The CDR3, cysteine through phenylalanine, is 11 amino acids long. Solely the CDR3 DNA is kept, with 33 bases framed from the first base. V sheds 5 bases and J sheds 11 bases, leaving 12 bases between their ends. CDR1 and CDR2 are drawn from the germline V gene: SNHLY, FYNNEI. This entry is derived from a study of blood T cell repertoires in COVID-19 (dated by TCRdb to about 2020). General notes on the study: Samples from collaborators originated in the United States, Italy and Spain and spanned both the acute and convalescent phases of COVID-19. Subjects who had been exposed to COVID-19, were actively infected with it, or had recovered from it provided the deeply sampled blood TCRbeta repertoires that made up the dataset. A freely available public database, intended as a resource for researchers studying the immune response to SARS-CoV-2, is where the repertoires were released. The prospective study material was composed of cDNA or gDNA derived from T cells, B-cell-depleted T cells, or PBMCs. The samples were drawn from two sources: the first 160 participants of the ongoing ImmuneRACE study, and over 1,000 subjects contributed by 6 global collaborators. HLA class I and class II types, where available, came from metadata supplied by the sample provider rather than from assay-based typing. Sample metadata almost always included a de-identified subject ID, COVID-19 status, age in years and sex.

TCRbeta CDR3 regions were amplified from genomic DNA by means of the immunoSEQ Assay, a bias-controlled multiplex PCR. The authors' pipeline ran thus. Nucleated cell counts per sample were estimated from amplification of reference gene primers within the assay. To quantify the absolute abundance of each unique TCRbeta CDR3 rearrangement, sequence reads were collapsed and filtered. Productive Simpson clonality was computed per sample as the square root of Simpson's diversity index over productive rearrangements. Drawn from immuneACCESS, this table holds only the in-frame rearrangements with V and J called that TCRdb kept. Clones are partly lost; checked studies trace under half to an unresolved V gene and leave the rest unexplained. V and J calls and clone size are copied from that table; D and trimming were computed from the DNA. In all, the sample holds 150,000 or so clones, and roughly nine tenths of those were seen once. The ten largest make up about an eighth of the sample.

Beyond this particular receptor, the publication reports: Clinical and demographic metadata were provided uncurated, with the amount varying by source and participant.

At one collaborating source in Seattle, patients were enrolled during active infection and were followed longitudinally through the course of disease. Whole blood was collected in K2EDTA tubes by collaborating institutions according to the institutions' own protocols. For TCRbeta analysis, collaborators shipped samples in one of three forms: frozen whole blood, isolated PBMCs, or DNA extracted from either of those sample types. The sequenced material came from peripheral blood. The TCR was taken from a man aged 18 to 29 with COVID-19, enrolled during active disease. Recombination joined TRBV2 with TRBJ1-1, with the D segment identity uncertain. This receptor has the CDR3 CASSMSFGAFF. In nucleotides, the sequence is TGTGCCAGCAGTATGTCGTTTGGCGCTTTCTTT.